The 19 T cell receptor beta chains below all came from one sample that was sequenced in a study of blood T cell repertoires in COVID-19. TCRdb's table, derived via immunoSEQ multiplex PCR, lists solely in-frame clones and lacks some. The sample records 150,000 to 200,000 clones, roughly 84% being singletons. Sequenced sample: PBMCs or T cells enriched from blood (not recorded which). These receptors all stem from an older woman who had recovered from COVID-19.

The chain uses TRBV6-5 and TRBJ2-5, with D possibly being TRBD1 (5 bases). The CDR3 is 16 residues long. Deletions cut 0 bases from V and 5 bases from J, with 16 bases between. Germline V gene data show CDR1 as MNHEY and CDR2 as SVGAGI. The CDR3 DNA is TGTGCCAGCAGTTACTCGATCAGGGTGAGGTTGGAGACCCAGTACTTC. This codes for CASSYSIRVRLETQYF.

This clone was counted a single time. The chain is built from TRBV5-4 and TRBJ1-1; D is unclear. Germline assignment: CDR1 SGHNT and CDR2 YYREEE (reference sequence). The CDR3 spans 16 residues. The V end lost 0 bases, the J end lost 4 bases, and 16 bases lay between the germline ends. The CDR3 bases are TGTGCCAGCAGCTTGGGACAACCCGGATTGGGCACTGAAGCTTTCTTT. Translating it yields CASSLGQPGLGTEAFF.

The rearrangement joins TRBV7-7 to TRBJ1-3; 7 bases are shared with TRBD1. After removal of 5 bases from V and 0 bases from J, the junction contained 4 bases not matched to a gene. The germline V gene has CDR1 SSHAT and CDR2 FNYEAQ (reference sequence). This CDR3 comprises 15 residues. DNA of the CDR3: TGTGCCAGCAGCCCGGGACAGACCTCTGGAAACACCATATATTTT. This sequence encodes CASSPGQTSGNTIYF.

This clone was counted a few times. The chain uses TRBV15 and TRBJ1-4, with a tentative D call TRBD1 (5 bases). Germline CDR1 and CDR2: LNHNV and YYDKDF (reference sequence). V was clipped by 3 bases and J by 4 bases, with 9 bases between them. The CDR3 loop spans 14 amino acids. The CDR3 DNA follows: TGTGCCACCAGCAGGGGGGGGTTTAATGAAAAACTGTTTTTT. Translated, it gives CATSRGGFNEKLFF.

The chain combines TRBV6-5 with TRBJ1-1; D unresolved. The V gene's germline CDR1 is MNHEY and CDR2 SVGAGI. The CDR3 has 13 amino acids. Trimming took 6 bases from V and 1 from J, leaving 9 bases between them. CDR3 amino acids: CASSQQRNTEAFF. As DNA, the CDR3 is TGTGCCAGCAGCCAACAGAGGAACACTGAAGCTTTCTTT.

V gene TRBV2 combines with J gene TRBJ2-4; maybe TRBD1 (5 bases). Between the trimmed V and J ends, which lost 0 bases and 8 bases, there was a span of 14 bases. This CDR3 contains 15 residues. CDR1 and CDR2 from the germline V gene are SNHLY and FYNNEI. The CDR3 coding sequence is TGTGCCAGCAGTGAAGCGGGCAGGGTACCCTACATTCAGTACTTC. This codes for CASSEAGRVPYIQYF.

The chain employs TRBV13 and TRBJ2-7; TRBD1 matches at 8 bases. CDR1 is PRHDT, CDR2 FYEKMQ, per germline (reference sequence). Losses at the gene ends were 2 bases for V and 2 bases for J; bases not matched to a gene: 5. The CDR3 runs to 15 residues. In nucleotides, the CDR3 is TGTGCCAGCAGCTTAAGTGACAGGGGCACCTACGAGCAGTACTTC. Protein product: CASSLSDRGTYEQYF.

V gene TRBV5-1 combines with J gene TRBJ2-1; TRBD2 aligns across 9 bases. Trimming took 8 bases from V and 10 from J; bases not matched to a gene: 10. Germline-derived CDR1 and CDR2 are SGHRS and YFSETQ. The CDR3 loop spans 13 amino acids. CDR3 nucleotide sequence: TGCGCCAGTGCCGTAGCGGGAGAAGGGGAGCAGTTCTTC. Translating it yields CASAVAGEGEQFF.

The V gene is TRBV7-3, the J gene TRBJ2-7; weak D call: TRBD2 (6 bases). V was clipped by 1 base and J by 2 bases, with 9 bases between them. This CDR3 contains 14 residues. Germline CDR1 and CDR2: SGHTA and FQGTGA. The CDR3 nucleotides are TGTGCCAGCAGCTTAAGTGGAGGGGCCTACGAGCAGTACTTC. Amino acids: CASSLSGGAYEQYF.

The chain links TRBV19 to TRBJ1-2, with 8 bases lining up with TRBD1. The CDR3 runs to 15 residues. Germline CDR1 reads LNHDA; CDR2 reads SQIVND (reference sequence). V lost 4 bases and J lost 4; bases outside the gene matches: 8. CDR3 in DNA: TGTGCCAGTAGTAACCTAAGACAGGGGTCCTATGGCTACACCTTC. Protein product: CASSNLRQGSYGYTF.

This rearrangement joins TRBV11-2 to TRBJ1-1, with D possibly being TRBD1 (6 bases). The CDR3 spans 13 residues. The V gene lost 6 bases and the J gene lost 11 bases, with 19 bases spanning the gap. Per the germline V gene, CDR1 is SGHAT and CDR2 is FQNNGV. The CDR3 DNA sequence: TGTGCCAGCAGTTTTAGTCAGGGGATGGCTGCTTTCTTT. Translation gives CASSFSQGMAAFF.

This clone was counted a single time. This chain's CDR3 is CSVGQGMNGYTF. In nucleotides, the CDR3 is TGCAGCGTTGGACAGGGAATGAATGGCTACACCTTC. This chain connects TRBV29-1 to TRBJ1-2, with 7 bases lining up with TRBD1. The CDR3 covers 12 residues. Germline trimming cut 4 bases from V and 6 bases from J; bases unmatched to any gene: 5. Germline values: CDR1 SQVTM, CDR2 ANQGSEA.

The chain is built from TRBV29-1 and TRBJ2-3; TRBD1 matches 10 bases. CDR1 is SQVTM, CDR2 ANQGSEA, per germline. This CDR3 region has 13 residues. V lost 8 bases to trimming and J lost 3 bases; unmatched junction nucleotides: 5. The CDR3 sequence is CSIRQGATDTQYF. The CDR3, as DNA: TGCAGCATACGACAGGGGGCGACAGATACGCAGTATTTT.

The rearrangement uses TRBV2 and TRBJ2-2, with 16 bases fitting TRBD2. CDR3 length equals 18 residues. Per germline, CDR1 SNHLY and CDR2 FYNNEI. V dropped 5 bases and J dropped 4; count of bases not matched to a gene: 7. CDR3 sequence (DNA): TGTGCCAGCAGTTACCTTGGGACTAGCGGGAGGGCCACCGGGGAGCTGTTTTTT. This encodes CASSYLGTSGRATGELFF.

This chain connects TRBV27 to TRBJ1-1, with D possibly matching TRBD1 (6 bases). Germline loops: CDR1 MNHEY, CDR2 SMNVEV (reference sequence). Trimming took off 7 bases at V and 9 bases at J, with 15 bases between the two ends. This CDR3 comprises 12 residues. The CDR3, as DNA: TGTGCCAGCAACCAGGACAGTGATAAAGCTTTCTTT. This encodes CASNQDSDKAFF.

This clone was picked up one time. As DNA, the CDR3 is TGTGCCAGCAGTCTCCTCACCCCGCGACAGGGCACAAATTCACCCCTCCACTTT. It encodes CASSLLTPRQGTNSPLHF. This sequence joins TRBV6-6 and TRBJ1-6; 7 bases line up with TRBD1. With 5 bases clipped from V and 7 bases from J, the junction kept 17 bases outside the gene matches. The germline gives CDR1 MNHNY, CDR2 SVGAGI (reference sequence). The CDR3 is made up of 18 amino acids.

The chain recombines TRBV7-3 with TRBJ1-1; possible D gene TRBD1, 5 bases. The CDR3 is made up of 16 amino acids. Germline assignment: CDR1 SGHTA and CDR2 FQGTGA. Trimming took 1 base from V and 1 from J, leaving 13 bases between them. The CDR3 reads CASSLKIGGENTEAFF. Here the CDR3 DNA reads TGTGCCAGCAGCTTAAAGATAGGAGGGGAGAACACTGAAGCTTTCTTT.

The chain uses TRBV3-1 (or the pseudogene TRBV3-2) and TRBJ2-3, with D unclear. This CDR3 is built from 16 residues. The V end was cut by 0 bases, the J end by 0 bases, with 10 bases between. CDR1 and CDR2 from the germline V gene are LGHDT and YNNKEL (reference sequence). CDR3 amino acids: CASSQDLQISTDTQYF. The CDR3 nucleotides are TGTGCCAGCAGCCAAGATCTGCAGATTAGCACAGATACGCAGTATTTT.

In its sample, this clone was seen a few times. V usage is TRBV4-1 and J usage is TRBJ1-6, with D maybe TRBD1 (5 bases). The length of the CDR3 is 15 residues. Trimming removed 0 bases at V and 9 bases at J, with 12 bases between. The V gene's germline CDR1 is MGHRA and CDR2 YSYEKL. The CDR3 nucleotides read TGCGCCAGCAGCCAAGATGGGGGGTACCCTTCACCCCTCCACTTT. Protein: CASSQDGGYPSPLHF.